This T cell receptor beta chain was profiled in a study of T cell responses to AZD1222 COVID-19 vaccine. Study context: Investigators merged groups given second doses at roughly 4 or roughly 12 weeks.

The table lists this clone with a few counts. Its cognate antigen is unknown. Profiled with immunoSEQ multiplex PCR; TCRdb holds only in-frame clones, not every one. The sample contains about 96,000 clones, 80% to 90% of which appear only once. The CDR3 has 12 amino acids. Germline V gives CDR1 SNHLY, CDR2 FYNNEI. Trimming took off 2 bases at V and 4 bases at J, with 5 bases between the two ends. General study results and limits: After two AZD1222 doses, spike-specific TCR breadth and depth rose versus day 0. White British donors predominated, females outnumbered males, and clonal diversity was possibly underestimated.

Sequencing used peripheral blood, obtained on day 0 of AZD1222 vaccination. This sequence was found in an adult in good health. V usage is TRBV2 and J usage is TRBJ1-2; D call uncertain. The CDR3 bases are TGTGCCAGCAGTGAAAGACCCTATGGCTACACCTTC. Its translation: CASSERPYGYTF.